The entry below gives a single T cell receptor beta chain sequence along with its context. MiXCR, run by TCRdb on the RT-PCR reads, gives a single entry per CDR3 protein. The data contain around 700,000 distinct CDR3 sequences, about 14% of them seen just once; the ten biggest clones take up 3% to 4.5%. Germline CDR1 DFQATT, CDR2 SNEGSKA (reference sequence). Deletions cut 3 bases from V and 0 bases from J, with 18 bases between. This CDR3 contains 17 residues. The chain couples TRBV20-1 to TRBJ1-5; no clear D gene. The sequencing input was memory CD4+ T cells from blood. The TCR comes from a female donor in good health, serving as a healthy control. The CDR3 DNA reads as TGCAGTGCTAGTAGTTTCACAGACCTTATTAGCAATCAGCCCCAGCATTTT. Translation gives CSASSFTDLISNQPQHF.